Each of the 4 T cell receptor beta chains below was sequenced from the same sample in a study of post-analysis software for immune sequencing data. TCR beta libraries were prepared from cDNA with unique molecular identifiers. TCRdb re-analysed the PCR reads in MiXCR, keeping a single row per CDR3 protein. The sample contains roughly 730,000 distinct CDR3 sequences, just under 30% of which appear only once. For these receptors, no antigen is known. General study points: Five TRBV segments (TRBV5-6, TRBV5-1 and TRBV20-1 among them) occurred more frequently in patients than in controls.

Sample: blood. The receptors were sampled from a girl under 18 with multiple sclerosis.

A few counts support this clonotype. The chain uses TRBV7-9 and TRBJ2-5; 13 bases are shared with TRBD2. CDR1 is SEHNR, CDR2 FQNEAQ, per germline (reference sequence). The CDR3 runs to 16 residues. Trimming at V came to 4 bases and at J to 5 bases, leaving 7 bases not matched to a gene. The CDR3, as DNA: TGTGCCAGCAGCTCAACTAGCGGGAGGGCCCGGGAGACCCAGTACTTC. Its protein is CASSSTSGRARETQYF. Looking up the rest from reference TRBV7-9 and TRBJ2-5 gives the full variable domain: DTGVSQNPRHKITKRGQNVTFRCDPISEHNRLYWYRQTLGQGPEFLTYFQNEAQLEKSRLLSDRFSAERPKGSFSTLEIQRTEQGDSAMYLCASSSTSGRARETQYFGPGTRLLVL.

The chain joins TRBV12-3 or TRBV12-4 to TRBJ1-3; no clear D. V was shortened by 2 bases and J by 0 bases, with 20 bases between the two germline ends. The CDR3 sequence is 19 residues long. The CDR3 loop reads CASSLWVRWLSSSGNTIYF. CDR3 sequence (DNA): TGTGCCAGCAGTTTATGGGTTAGATGGCTCTCGTCCTCTGGAAACACCATATATTTT.

V and J are TRBV20-1 and TRBJ2-7; D gene unclear. The CDR3 spans 11 residues. In germline, CDR1 is DFQATT, CDR2 SNEGSKA (reference sequence). The DNA of the CDR3 is TGCAGGGCAATGGACTCCTACGAGCAGTACTTC. Its translation: CRAMDSYEQYF.

CDR3 in DNA: TGTGCCAGCGGACTAGGTGGACGTGAGCAGTACTTC. Translation: CASGLGGREQYF. This chain links TRBV7-9 with TRBJ2-5; 7 bases are shared with TRBD2. Germline V lookup: CDR1 SEHNR, CDR2 FQNEAQ (reference sequence). V shed 8 bases, J shed 11 bases, and the junction held 11 bases outside the gene matches. The CDR3 covers 12 residues.